A selection of T cell receptor beta chains follows, all from one sample in a study of shared clonotypes between healthy human individuals. The method was immunoSEQ multiplex PCR; TCRdb's version includes in-frame clones alone and lacks a portion of them. In the table there are 500,000 or so clones, about 96% of which are singletons. Sequencing input: naive CD4+ T cells sorted from blood. All receptors come from a woman aged 30 to 39 in good health. CDR3s include the opening cysteine and the closing phenylalanine or tryptophan. A D gene is named only where the DNA matches it firmly. Part of the rows lack a size; the others show once, few, many or a class for expanded clones.

d_gene: NA; j_gene: TRBJ2-1; abundance: once; v_gene: TRBV29-1; CDR3aa: CSVGGITNEQFF; CDR3nt: TGCAGCGTTGGGGGGATAACAAATGAGCAGTTCTTC
d_gene: NA; j_gene: TRBJ2-5; abundance: NA; v_gene: TRBV19; CDR3aa: CASKTPGVETQYF; CDR3nt: TGTGCCAGTAAGACCCCCGGGGTAGAGACCCAGTACTTC
d_gene: NA; j_gene: TRBJ2-4; abundance: NA; v_gene: TRBV5-5; CDR3aa: CASSSGVGNIQYF; CDR3nt: TGTGCCAGCAGCTCAGGGGTCGGAAACATTCAGTACTTC
d_gene: NA; j_gene: TRBJ2-4; abundance: NA; v_gene: TRBV29-1; CDR3aa: CSVGEQGNIQYF; CDR3nt: TGCAGCGTTGGCGAGCAGGGAAACATTCAGTACTTC
d_gene: NA; j_gene: TRBJ2-7; abundance: NA; v_gene: TRBV7-2; CDR3aa: CASSLGGGVRYEQYF; CDR3nt: TGTGCCAGCAGCTTGGGTGGGGGAGTTAGGTACGAGCAGTACTTC
d_gene: NA; j_gene: TRBJ2-1; abundance: NA; v_gene: TRBV10-3; CDR3aa: CAISELSGPPPDEQFF; CDR3nt: TGTGCCATCAGTGAGTTGTCAGGGCCTCCACCGGATGAGCAGTTCTTC
d_gene: NA; j_gene: TRBJ2-1; abundance: NA; v_gene: TRBV11-2; CDR3aa: CASSLRESNEQFF; CDR3nt: TGTGCCAGCAGCCTCCGCGAGAGCAATGAGCAGTTCTTC
d_gene: TRBD1; j_gene: TRBJ2-3; abundance: once; v_gene: TRBV13; CDR3aa: CASSSIRDRGLRIHTDTQYF; CDR3nt: TGTGCCAGCAGCTCGATCCGGGACAGGGGGCTGAGAATTCACACAGATACGCAGTATTTT
d_gene: NA; j_gene: TRBJ1-1; abundance: NA; v_gene: TRBV27; CDR3aa: CASSLAAHLGNTEAFF; CDR3nt: TGTGCCAGCAGTTTGGCGGCCCATTTAGGGAACACTGAAGCTTTCTTT
d_gene: NA; j_gene: TRBJ2-1; abundance: NA; v_gene: TRBV11-2; CDR3aa: CASRRPGTGAPGNEQFF; CDR3nt: TGTGCCAGCAGACGACCAGGCACCGGGGCCCCCGGCAATGAGCAGTTCTTC
d_gene: TRBD1; j_gene: TRBJ2-1; abundance: NA; v_gene: TRBV7-2; CDR3aa: CASSLALVGTGTNEQFF; CDR3nt: TGTGCCAGCAGCTTAGCGTTAGTGGGGACAGGTACTAATGAGCAGTTCTTC
d_gene: NA; j_gene: TRBJ2-7; abundance: NA; v_gene: TRBV5-4; CDR3aa: CASSLSGGDHYEQYF; CDR3nt: TGTGCCAGCAGCTTGAGTGGAGGGGATCACTACGAGCAGTACTTC
d_gene: TRBD2; j_gene: TRBJ2-5; abundance: NA; v_gene: TRBV10-3; CDR3aa: CAISDLPKRSGRPQETQYF; CDR3nt: TGTGCCATCAGTGACCTACCTAAGAGAAGCGGGAGGCCGCAAGAGACCCAGTACTTC
d_gene: TRBD2; j_gene: TRBJ2-2; abundance: NA; v_gene: TRBV18; CDR3aa: CASSRATSGSSNTGELFF; CDR3nt: TGTGCCAGCTCACGCGCGACTAGCGGGAGCTCGAACACCGGGGAGCTGTTTTTT
d_gene: NA; j_gene: TRBJ2-3; abundance: NA; v_gene: TRBV18; CDR3aa: CASSPTDTDTQYF; CDR3nt: TGTGCCAGCTCACCTACAGACACAGATACGCAGTATTTT
d_gene: TRBD1; j_gene: TRBJ1-4; abundance: NA; v_gene: TRBV28; CDR3aa: CASSPGQGTTNEKLFF; CDR3nt: TGTGCCAGCAGTCCTGGACAGGGAACAACTAATGAAAAACTGTTTTTT
d_gene: NA; j_gene: TRBJ1-1; abundance: NA; v_gene: TRBV19; CDR3aa: CASTPSVGHTEAFF; CDR3nt: TGTGCCAGTACTCCAAGTGTGGGGCACACTGAAGCTTTCTTT
d_gene: TRBD1; j_gene: TRBJ1-2; abundance: NA; v_gene: TRBV11-2; CDR3aa: CASSSRQGNGYTF; CDR3nt: TGTGCCAGCAGCTCCAGACAGGGGAACGGCTACACCTTC
d_gene: NA; j_gene: TRBJ2-3; abundance: NA; v_gene: TRBV2; CDR3aa: CASSGPGGTDTQYF; CDR3nt: TGTGCCAGCAGCGGACCTGGGGGCACAGATACGCAGTATTTT
d_gene: TRBD2; j_gene: TRBJ2-2; abundance: NA; v_gene: TRBV7-9; CDR3aa: CASSFSRREGTGELFF; CDR3nt: TGTGCCAGCAGCTTCTCCAGGCGGGAGGGCACCGGGGAGCTGTTTTTT
d_gene: NA; j_gene: TRBJ2-5; abundance: NA; v_gene: TRBV2; CDR3aa: CASSYSRVVETQYF; CDR3nt: TGTGCCAGCAGTTACAGCAGGGTTGTAGAGACCCAGTACTTC
d_gene: NA; j_gene: TRBJ1-1; abundance: NA; v_gene: TRBV5-6; CDR3aa: CASERGLRNTEAFF; CDR3nt: TGTGCCAGCGAGCGTGGACTGAGAAACACTGAAGCTTTCTTT
d_gene: NA; j_gene: TRBJ2-7; abundance: NA; v_gene: TRBV13; CDR3aa: CASSLRSSYEQYF; CDR3nt: TGTGCCAGCAGCTTACGGAGCTCCTACGAGCAGTACTTC
d_gene: TRBD2; j_gene: TRBJ2-5; abundance: NA; v_gene: TRBV19; CDR3aa: CASSILAGQETQYF; CDR3nt: TGTGCCAGTAGTATCTTAGCGGGCCAAGAGACCCAGTACTTC
d_gene: TRBD1; j_gene: TRBJ2-7; abundance: NA; v_gene: TRBV28; CDR3aa: CASSFPGTGVNEQYF; CDR3nt: TGTGCCAGCAGTTTCCCCGGGACAGGGGTTAACGAGCAGTACTTC
d_gene: NA; j_gene: TRBJ1-1; abundance: NA; v_gene: TRBV10-3; CDR3aa: CAIRAPGYNTEAFF; CDR3nt: TGTGCCATCAGAGCTCCAGGGTACAACACTGAAGCTTTCTTT
d_gene: NA; j_gene: TRBJ1-1; abundance: NA; v_gene: TRBV5-8; CDR3aa: CASTPTGSVTEAFF; CDR3nt: TGTGCCAGCACCCCCACAGGGTCTGTCACTGAAGCTTTCTTT
d_gene: NA; j_gene: TRBJ2-7; abundance: NA; v_gene: TRBV7-2; CDR3aa: CASSPEFGDEQYF; CDR3nt: TGTGCCAGCAGCCCCGAATTCGGGGACGAGCAGTACTTC
d_gene: NA; j_gene: TRBJ1-3; abundance: NA; v_gene: TRBV2; CDR3aa: CASSQDGNTIYF; CDR3nt: TGTGCCAGCAGTCAAGACGGAAACACCATATATTTT
d_gene: NA; j_gene: TRBJ2-7; abundance: NA; v_gene: TRBV30; CDR3aa: CAWSATGKNYYEQYF; CDR3nt: TGTGCCTGGAGTGCTACCGGGAAGAATTACTACGAGCAGTACTTC
d_gene: TRBD2; j_gene: TRBJ2-1; abundance: NA; v_gene: TRBV5-1; CDR3aa: CASSQRGNNEQFF; CDR3nt: TGCGCCAGCTCTCAGCGGGGAAACAATGAGCAGTTCTTC
d_gene: NA; j_gene: TRBJ1-1; abundance: few; v_gene: TRBV6-1; CDR3aa: CASSERMNTEAFF; CDR3nt: TGTGCCAGCAGTGAACGGATGAACACTGAAGCTTTCTTT
d_gene: NA; j_gene: TRBJ1-2; abundance: NA; v_gene: TRBV18; CDR3aa: CASSPGLQGDYGYTF; CDR3nt: TGTGCCAGCTCACCCGGACTCCAAGGGGACTATGGCTACACCTTC
d_gene: NA; j_gene: TRBJ1-1; abundance: few; v_gene: TRBV12-5; CDR3aa: CASGRGDTEAFF; CDR3nt: TGTGCTAGTGGTCGGGGGGACACTGAAGCTTTCTTT
d_gene: TRBD2; j_gene: TRBJ2-1; abundance: NA; v_gene: TRBV7-9; CDR3aa: CASSIAGAGGHEQFF; CDR3nt: TGTGCCAGCAGCATAGCTGGAGCGGGAGGCCATGAGCAGTTCTTC
d_gene: NA; j_gene: TRBJ2-7; abundance: NA; v_gene: TRBV7-9; CDR3aa: CASSPAHSYEQYF; CDR3nt: TGTGCCAGCAGCCCGGCCCACTCCTACGAGCAGTACTTC
d_gene: TRBD2; j_gene: TRBJ2-7; abundance: NA; v_gene: TRBV28; CDR3aa: CASSSRTSGRVGYEQYF; CDR3nt: TGTGCCAGCAGTTCCCGGACTAGCGGGAGGGTTGGTTACGAGCAGTACTTC
d_gene: TRBD2; j_gene: TRBJ2-7; abundance: NA; v_gene: TRBV2; CDR3aa: CASSETSDHYEQYF; CDR3nt: TGTGCCAGCAGTGAGACTAGCGACCACTACGAGCAGTACTTC
d_gene: TRBD2; j_gene: TRBJ2-3; abundance: NA; v_gene: TRBV4-1; CDR3aa: CASSHPGASGRARDTQYF; CDR3nt: TGCGCCAGCAGCCATCCTGGCGCTAGCGGGAGGGCCAGAGATACGCAGTATTTT
d_gene: NA; j_gene: TRBJ2-2; abundance: NA; v_gene: TRBV11-2; CDR3aa: CASSPYLNTGELFF; CDR3nt: TGTGCCAGCAGCCCTTACTTGAACACCGGGGAGCTGTTTTTT
d_gene: TRBD1; j_gene: TRBJ1-1; abundance: NA; v_gene: TRBV28; CDR3aa: CASSSAGQGYTEAFF; CDR3nt: TGTGCCAGCAGTTCCGCGGGACAGGGTTACACTGAAGCTTTCTTT
d_gene: NA; j_gene: TRBJ2-6; abundance: NA; v_gene: TRBV19; CDR3aa: CASSSQVTGANVLTF; CDR3nt: TGTGCCAGTAGTTCACAGGTGACTGGGGCCAACGTCCTGACTTTC
d_gene: TRBD1; j_gene: TRBJ1-2; abundance: NA; v_gene: TRBV28; CDR3aa: CASSPGQGDGYTF; CDR3nt: TGTGCCAGCAGCCCGGGACAGGGGGACGGCTACACCTTC
d_gene: NA; j_gene: TRBJ2-7; abundance: NA; v_gene: TRBV15; CDR3aa: CATSRGVMGSGEQYF; CDR3nt: TGTGCCACCAGCCGAGGAGTCATGGGTTCTGGCGAGCAGTACTTC
d_gene: NA; j_gene: TRBJ2-7; abundance: NA; v_gene: TRBV6-5; CDR3aa: CASSPRTKPHEQYF; CDR3nt: TGTGCCAGCAGTCCCCGGACTAAACCCCACGAGCAGTACTTC
d_gene: TRBD2; j_gene: TRBJ2-1; abundance: NA; v_gene: TRBV18; CDR3aa: CASSPPSGRVPYNEQFF; CDR3nt: TGTGCCAGCTCACCACCTAGCGGGAGGGTACCCTACAATGAGCAGTTCTTC
d_gene: TRBD1; j_gene: TRBJ2-7; abundance: NA; v_gene: TRBV10-3; CDR3aa: CAIRTGTGVSEQYF; CDR3nt: TGTGCCATCAGGACCGGGACAGGGGTTAGCGAGCAGTACTTC